This T cell receptor beta chain was found in a study of tissue T cells after allogeneic stem cell transplantation. Enrolled prospectively were adult allogeneic hematopoietic cell transplant recipients whose graft-versus-host disease was steroid-refractory. GI sites, liver, skin and spleen were taken after median 9.75 post-mortem hours. The method was immunoSEQ multiplex PCR; TCRdb's version includes in-frame clones alone and lacks a portion of them. The data hold about 1,500 clones, with roughly 80% observed a single time. About this clone: Its antigen is currently unknown.

The CDR3 spans 14 residues. Per germline, CDR1 SSHAT and CDR2 FNYEAQ (reference sequence). V gave up 7 bases and J gave up 2 bases, with 11 bases separating them. Study-wide findings and caveats: Blood and spleen captured only part of the tissue TCR repertoire. TCR repertoires tracked anatomic similarity, regardless of disease or transplant status.

The sample in question was stomach tissue, obtained at autopsy. The chain is built from TRBV7-7 and TRBJ2-2, with D perhaps TRBD1 or TRBD2 (5 bases each). This TCR was recovered from a male patient at least 60 years old with steroid-refractory graft-versus-host disease after an allogeneic stem cell transplant. Some T cells could come from the graft donor. The CDR3: CASKWGKNTGELFF. The CDR3 nucleotides are TGTGCCAGCAAATGGGGGAAAAACACCGGGGAGCTGTTTTTT.